Below, 14 T cell receptor beta chains from the same sample are listed, as sequenced in a study of CD8+CD57+ T cells in acquired aplastic anemia. TCR beta VDJ and CDR3 profiling used genomic DNA as template. MiXCR, run by TCRdb on the reads, gives a single entry per CDR3 protein. Among more than 40,000 distinct CDR3 sequences listed, about two thirds were seen once. The sequenced sample was sorted CD4+, CD8+, or CD8+CD57+ T cells (not recorded which) from PBMCs. These TCRs come from a human donor in good health, serving as a control.

This clonotype was found once. V usage is TRBV7-9 and J usage is TRBJ2-7; 8 bases are a match to TRBD2. CDR3 length: 13 residues. Germline trimming cut 5 bases from V and 7 bases from J; bases unmatched to any gene: 7. Looked up from germline, CDR1 is SEHNR and CDR2 is FQNEAQ (reference sequence). DNA for the CDR3: TGTGCCAGCAGCCCCGGGACTAGGGGTGAGCAGTACTTC. It is translated as CASSPGTRGEQYF.

There are a few counts of this clonotype. The rearrangement joins TRBV28 to TRBJ1-2, with unresolved D. The CDR3 has 14 residues. Trimming pared 2 bases from V and 6 bases from J, leaving 13 bases between. Germline V gene data show CDR1 as MDHEN and CDR2 as SYDVKM. The CDR3 here is CASSLQTVTDGYTF. The CDR3 bases are TGTGCCAGCAGTTTACAGACGGTTACTGATGGCTACACCTTC.

The rearrangement uses TRBV29-1 and TRBJ2-7; D uncertain. The CDR3 has 14 amino acids. The germline gives CDR1 SQVTM, CDR2 ANQGSEA. This CDR3 is CSAPNFPASYEQYF. CDR3 nucleotide sequence: TGCAGTGCTCCCAATTTCCCAGCCTCCTACGAGCAGTACTTC.

The chain links TRBV10-3 to TRBJ2-1; 9 bases are shared with TRBD1. V dropped 3 bases and J dropped 9; count of bases not matched to a gene: 6. CDR1 and CDR2 (germline): ENHRY, SYGVKD. The CDR3 has 14 residues. CDR3 sequence: CAISDGQGTREQFF. CDR3 DNA sequence: TGTGCCATCAGTGATGGACAGGGGACGCGTGAGCAGTTCTTC.

This clonotype was recorded a few times. The chain is built from TRBV6-2 or TRBV6-3 and TRBJ2-7, with D possibly being TRBD1 (7 bases). The V end was cut by 8 bases, the J end by 1 base, with 15 bases between. Germline V lookup: CDR1 MNHEY, CDR2 SVGEGT. This CDR3 has 14 residues. The CDR3 spells CASGGTAFSYEQYF. CDR3 coding DNA: TGTGCCAGCGGAGGGACAGCCTTTTCCTACGAGCAGTACTTC.

The chain joins TRBV10-3 to TRBJ2-5; D might be TRBD1 (5 bases). Germline lookup yields CDR1 ENHRY and CDR2 SYGVKD. Deletions cut 2 bases from V and 0 bases from J, with 10 bases between. This CDR3 region has 15 residues. DNA for the CDR3: TGTGCCATCAGTGAGGTGACAGCGAACCAAGAGACCCAGTACTTC. It encodes CAISEVTANQETQYF.

For this clonotype: The junction departs from germline at one end; a sequencing error may be responsible. The chain links TRBV7-7 to TRBJ2-7, with 11 bases fitting TRBD2. CDR3 size: 14 residues. The V gene's germline CDR1 is SSHAT and CDR2 FNYEAQ (reference sequence). The CDR3: CASSLLAGDYEQYF. As DNA, the CDR3 is TGTGCTAGCAGCTTACTAGCGGGGGACTACGAGCAGTACTTC.

The rearrangement joins TRBV29-1 to TRBJ2-3; D is uncertain. The length of the CDR3 is 12 residues. CDR1 and CDR2 from the germline V gene are SQVTM and ANQGSEA. Trimming pared 7 bases from V and 0 bases from J, leaving 8 bases between. For the CDR3, the DNA is TGCAGCGCCCAAACAAGCACAGATACGCAGTATTTT. It translates to CSAQTSTDTQYF.

V and J are TRBV6-5 and TRBJ1-6; D gene ambiguous. V lost 4 bases and J lost 9, with 10 bases in between. The CDR3 spans 13 residues. Germline V gene sequence: CDR1 MNHEY, CDR2 SVGAGI. CDR3: CASSSSFGSPLHF. In nucleotides, the CDR3 is TGTGCCAGCAGTTCCTCCTTTGGTTCACCCCTCCACTTT.

This clonotype has just a few counts. The V gene is TRBV6-4, the J gene TRBJ2-7, with TRBD1 matching 8 bases. Unmatched junction bases numbered 26, after V lost 2 bases and J lost 2 bases. This CDR3 has 22 residues. Germline V gives CDR1 MRHNA, CDR2 SNTAGT. CDR3 in amino acids: CASSDRTTVVGFDRGETYEQYF. In nucleotides, the CDR3 is TGTGCCAGCAGTGACAGGACTACCGTTGTTGGTTTCGACAGGGGCGAAACCTACGAGCAGTACTTC.

The chain carries TRBV20-1 and TRBJ1-4; tentative D call: TRBD1 (5 bases). The CDR3 contains 11 residues. Germline V gene data show CDR1 as DFQATT and CDR2 as SNEGSKA (reference sequence). V was trimmed by 3 bases and J by 12 bases, leaving 11 bases between them. The CDR3 DNA is TGCAGTGCTAGCCCACAGGAAGAACTGTTTTTT. This codes for CSASPQEELFF.

The chain recombines TRBV10-3 with TRBJ2-1; no reliable D call. Trimming removed 3 bases from V and 8 bases from J, with 11 bases in between. Per germline, CDR1 ENHRY and CDR2 SYGVKD. The CDR3 loop spans 13 amino acids. The DNA of the CDR3 is TGTGCCATCAGTGATAAGGGCCTACATGAGCAGTTCTTC. Translation: CAISDKGLHEQFF.

The chain recombines TRBV2 with TRBJ2-7, with D unresolved. CDR1 and CDR2 (germline): SNHLY, FYNNEI. V gave up 0 bases and J gave up 5 bases, with 8 bases separating them. CDR3 size: 13 residues. Here the CDR3 reads CASSEAEGDEQYF. CDR3 DNA: TGTGCCAGCAGTGAAGCGGAAGGAGACGAGCAGTACTTC. Together with reference TRBV2 and TRBJ2-7, the CDR3 gives the full variable domain: EPEVTQTPSHQVTQMGQEVILRCVPISNHLYFYWYRQILGQKVEFLVSFYNNEISEKSEIFDDQFSVERPDGSNFTLKIRSTKLEDSAMYFCASSEAEGDEQYFGPGTRLTVT.

This chain joins TRBV10-3 and TRBJ2-5; a possible D gene is TRBD1 (5 bases). The germline gives CDR1 ENHRY, CDR2 SYGVKD. The CDR3 extends over 16 amino acids. Trimming pared 3 bases from V and 0 bases from J, leaving 14 bases between. The CDR3: CAISDSTGFNQETQYF. Written as DNA, the CDR3 is TGTGCCATCAGTGATTCCACAGGCTTTAACCAAGAGACCCAGTACTTC.